The source of this T cell receptor (beta chain) is a study of T-cell reconstitution after alpha-beta-depleted transplantation in children. Using unique molecular identifiers, the investigators prepared the TCRbeta library. TCRdb reprocessed the PCR reads via MiXCR and lists one record per CDR3 protein. The table includes approximately 640,000 distinct CDR3 sequences, approximately 16% detected once. CDR1 SGHAT and CDR2 FQDESV come from the germline V gene (reference sequence). Trimming stripped 1 base from V and 4 bases from J, with 17 bases between. The CDR3 sequence is 16 residues long. There are a few counts of this clonotype.

This chain links TRBV11-1 with TRBJ2-7, with a possible D match to TRBD2 (6 bases). Specimen: PBMCs from the stem cell graft donor, collected from the stem cell graft. The clonotype comes from a human donor who donated a stem cell graft to a child with acute myeloid leukemia. CDR3 in DNA: TGTGCCAGCAGCTTAGGAACTCGCGGGGCATGGTACGAGCAGTACGTC. Translated, it gives CASSLGTRGAWYEQYV.